This passage covers 8 T cell receptor beta chains from one sample sequenced in a study of control samples from healthy donors and cancer patients. TCRdb's copy holds only in-frame clones and misses some; the assay was immunoSEQ multiplex PCR. Of fewer than 95,000 clones listed, more than 75% are singletons. The source material was blood. Every receptor here comes from a woman aged 35 to 49 in good health.

The V call is TRBV24-1, the J call TRBJ2-3, with D unclear. The length of the CDR3 is 15 residues. Germline values: CDR1 KGHDR, CDR2 SFDVKD. Trimming took off 4 bases at V and 2 bases at J, with 12 bases between the two ends. Here the CDR3 reads CATSETPPYTDTQYF. The CDR3 region has the DNA TGTGCCACCAGTGAAACTCCTCCTTACACAGATACGCAGTATTTT.

The chain recombines TRBV7-9 with TRBJ1-4; 8 nucleotides align to TRBD1. Unmatched junction bases numbered 8, after V lost 1 base and J lost 7 bases. Per germline, CDR1 SEHNR and CDR2 FQNEAQ (reference sequence). This CDR3 is built from 16 residues. The CDR3 DNA is TGTGCCAGCAGCTTAGGTCAGGGGGCGCGGGGTGAAAAACTGTTTTTT. Residues: CASSLGQGARGEKLFF.

V is TRBV2 and J is TRBJ2-2, with TRBD2 identical over 7 bases. The ends lost 2 bases at V and 9 bases at J; junction bases unmatched: 15. Germline CDR1 SNHLY, CDR2 FYNNEI. The CDR3 totals 17 residues. The CDR3 DNA reads as TGTGCCAGCAGTGAAAATATTCCGGGGGGAGAACTGAGGGAGCTGTTTTTT. Its translation: CASSENIPGGELRELFF.

The chain is built from TRBV2 and TRBJ1-4, with D maybe TRBD1 (6 bases). Germline-derived CDR1 and CDR2 are SNHLY and FYNNEI. Trimming took 4 bases from V and 0 from J, leaving 12 bases between them. The length of the CDR3 is 16 residues. CDR3 nucleotide sequence: TGTGCCAGCAGTGCCCAACCAGGGGCAACTAATGAAAAACTGTTTTTT. Protein: CASSAQPGATNEKLFF.

The V gene is TRBV25-1, the J gene TRBJ1-3, with a tentative D call TRBD1 (5 bases). Per germline, CDR1 MGHDK and CDR2 SYGVNS. V lost 1 base to trimming and J lost 0 bases, with 10 bases between them. CDR3 length: 16 amino acids. DNA of the CDR3: TGTGCCAGCAGTGAATTTGGGGGAATCTCTGGAAACACCATATATTTT. Protein product: CASSEFGGISGNTIYF. The variable domain in full, completed from reference TRBV25-1 and TRBJ1-3, reads EADIYQTPRYLVIGTGKKITLECSQTMGHDKMYWYQQDPGMELHLIHYSYGVNSTEKGDLSSESTVSRIRTEHFPLTLESARPSHTSQYLCASSEFGGISGNTIYFGEGSWLTVV.

V is TRBV3-1 (or the pseudogene TRBV3-2) and J is TRBJ1-4, with a tentative D call TRBD1 (5 bases). The ends were cut back, 1 base at V and 7 bases at J, with 10 bases in the middle. This CDR3 region has 14 residues. Looked up from germline, CDR1 is LGHDT and CDR2 is YNNKEL (reference sequence). The CDR3 DNA is TGTGCCAGCAGCCAAGTAGGGACCTCTGAAAAACTGTTTTTT. It translates to CASSQVGTSEKLFF.

This chain joins TRBV10-3 and TRBJ2-1, with unresolved D. CDR3 length: 15 residues. Germline V lookup: CDR1 ENHRY, CDR2 SYGVKD. V was shortened by 0 bases and J by 0 bases, with 6 bases between the two germline ends. Written as DNA, the CDR3 is TGTGCCATCAGTGAGTCGGGATCCTCCTACAATGAGCAGTTCTTC. Encoded protein: CAISESGSSYNEQFF.

The chain joins TRBV5-1 to TRBJ1-2; possibly TRBD1 for D (5 bases). V was cut by 10 bases and J by 7 bases, with 26 bases left in between. Looked up from germline, CDR1 is SGHRS and CDR2 is YFSETQ. There are 15 residues in the CDR3. The chain's CDR3 is CASNLGGNQGGGYTF. The CDR3 coding sequence is TGCGCCTCCAATTTGGGGGGGAATCAAGGAGGTGGCTACACCTTC.